The 7 T cell receptor beta chains presented below share a single source sample, sequenced in a study of cytomegalovirus exposure and HLA in healthy donors. Amplification used 60 Vbeta primers and 13 Jbeta primers. Libraries were prepared by immunoSEQ multiplex PCR; TCRdb keeps only in-frame clonotypes and omits some of them. This sample has about 130,000 clones, with around 82% found just once. Material: PBMCs. The receptors were gathered from a female donor in good health and CMV-seronegative.

The chain is built from TRBV27 and TRBJ1-1, with unresolved D. This CDR3 is 13 amino acids long. V was shortened by 6 bases and J by 1 base, with 9 bases between the two germline ends. CDR1 is MNHEY, CDR2 SMNVEV, per germline (reference sequence). CDR3 sequence: CASSAYSNTEAFF. The CDR3 DNA reads TGTGCCAGCAGCGCGTATTCGAACACTGAAGCTTTCTTT.

V usage is TRBV6-5 and J usage is TRBJ2-1; 9 bases match TRBD2. This CDR3 spans 15 amino acids. CDR1 is MNHEY, CDR2 SVGAGI, per germline. Trimming took 6 bases from V and 5 from J; bases not matched to a gene: 8. CDR3: CASSRTSDINNEQFF. DNA of the CDR3: TGTGCCAGCAGCAGGACTAGCGATATAAACAATGAGCAGTTCTTC.

On this clone itself: Other DNA sequences in this sample translate to the same CDR3. The chain has TRBV29-1 and TRBJ2-5; 9 nucleotides align to TRBD2. The CDR3 loop spans 14 amino acids. Germline CDR1 is SQVTM and CDR2 is ANQGSEA. The trim removed 8 bases at V and 5 bases at J, leaving 12 bases unmatched. The CDR3 DNA reads as TGCAGCCCCGATGGGACTAGCCTCTGGGAGACCCAGTACTTC. Translated, it gives CSPDGTSLWETQYF.

The V and J genes are TRBV7-9 and TRBJ1-4; D is undetermined. The CDR3 is 13 amino acids. The ends were cut back, 4 bases at V and 8 bases at J, with 11 bases in the middle. From germline, CDR1 is SEHNR and CDR2 FQNEAQ (reference sequence). CDR3 loop: CASSSAGSEKLFF. CDR3 DNA: TGTGCCAGCAGCTCAGCGGGCTCGGAAAAACTGTTTTTT.

Comment on this clone: This specimen includes other DNA sequences encoding the same CDR3. The V gene is TRBV6-5, the J gene TRBJ1-1, with 11 bases aligning to TRBD1. The CDR3 extends over 14 amino acids. In germline, CDR1 is MNHEY, CDR2 SVGAGI. Losses at the gene ends were 6 bases for V and 5 bases for J; bases not matched to a gene: 5. CDR3 in amino acids: CASRRDRGRTEAFF. CDR3 bases: TGTGCCAGCAGAAGGGACAGGGGGAGGACTGAAGCTTTCTTT.

The chain uses TRBV5-8 and TRBJ1-5; 9 bases agree with TRBD1. The J segment lost 6 bases and the V segment lost 1 base, leaving 5 bases of the junction unmatched. This CDR3 spans 15 amino acids. Germline V CDR1 and CDR2: SGHTS, YDEGEE. CDR3 in amino acids: CASSLYTGGGQPQHF. DNA of the CDR3: TGTGCCAGCAGCTTGTATACAGGGGGCGGTCAGCCCCAGCATTTT.

This clone was recorded only once. The chain has TRBV29-1 and TRBJ1-5; no firm D call. From germline, CDR1 is SQVTM and CDR2 ANQGSEA. The CDR3 sequence is 13 residues long. V was shortened by 5 bases and J by 0 bases, with 8 bases between the two germline ends. As DNA, the CDR3 is TGCAGCGTTCAGCAGGCTAGCAATCAGCCCCAGCATTTT. Amino acid sequence: CSVQQASNQPQHF.